A single sample is the source of the 25 T cell receptor beta chains below, sequenced in a study of T-cell reconstitution after alpha-beta-depleted transplantation in children. Unique molecular identifiers were incorporated during preparation of the TCRbeta library. One entry per CDR3 protein, called by TCRdb with MiXCR from the PCR reads. Among 200,000 to 300,000 distinct CDR3 sequences listed, 20% to 30% were seen once. Source: PBMCs, taken before TCRalphabeta/CD19-depleted stem cell transplant. These TCRs come from a girl aged 2 to 10 with Fanconi anemia, due to receive a stem cell transplant.

The J gene is TRBJ2-1, the V gene TRBV11-1; TRBD2 matches 10 bases. Losses at the gene ends were 6 bases for V and 0 bases for J; bases not matched to a gene: 17. Germline-derived CDR1 and CDR2 are SGHAT and FQDESV (reference sequence). The CDR3 consists of 20 residues. DNA for the CDR3: TGTGCCAGCAGTTCACCGACTAGCGGGTCTACGCTTAGCTCCTACAATGAGCAGTTCTTC. Its protein is CASSSPTSGSTLSSYNEQFF.

This chain connects TRBV29-1 to TRBJ2-7; no clear D. The CDR3 has 13 residues. Germline values: CDR1 SQVTM, CDR2 ANQGSEA. V was trimmed by 4 bases and J by 3 bases, leaving 13 bases between them. CDR3: CSVVGFPGYEQYF. The CDR3, as DNA: TGCAGCGTTGTGGGCTTTCCGGGCTACGAGCAGTACTTC.

The chain employs TRBV29-1 and TRBJ2-7; D is undetermined. The CDR3 is made up of 12 amino acids. Germline-derived CDR1 and CDR2 are SQVTM and ANQGSEA. V was clipped by 5 bases and J by 3 bases, with 11 bases between them. CDR3 protein: CSVLTQFYEQYF. CDR3 DNA sequence: TGCAGCGTTTTGACGCAATTCTACGAGCAGTACTTC.

The chain carries TRBV18 and TRBJ2-7; the match to TRBD1 covers 10 bases. Germline CDR1 is KGHSH and CDR2 is LQKENI. J was trimmed by 4 bases and V by 5 bases; bases with no gene match: 8. This CDR3 spans 15 amino acids. CDR3: CASSEPGQGSYEQYF. For the CDR3, the DNA is TGTGCCAGCTCAGAGCCGGGACAGGGGTCTTACGAGCAGTACTTC.

This clonotype was detected many times. This chain joins TRBV5-1 and TRBJ2-3; TRBD2 matches at 10 bases. CDR3 size: 17 residues. J lost 2 bases, V lost 0 bases, and 6 bases had no gene match. Per the germline V gene, CDR1 is SGHRS and CDR2 is YFSETQ. The CDR3 loop is CASSLDLAGAYTDTQYF. CDR3 nucleotide sequence: TGCGCCAGCAGCTTGGATCTAGCGGGGGCTTACACAGATACGCAGTATTTT.

This clonotype was observed at least ten times. The chain uses TRBV25-1 and TRBJ2-3, with 7 nucleotides matching TRBD1. Germline assignment: CDR1 MGHDK and CDR2 SYGVNS. This CDR3 has 14 residues. Trimming cost V 6 bases and J 2 bases; bases outside gene matches: 5. The CDR3 sequence is CASSKTGFTDTQYF. The CDR3 DNA reads as TGTGCCAGCAGCAAGACAGGGTTCACAGATACGCAGTATTTT.

This clonotype has just a few counts. This chain connects TRBV7-8 to TRBJ2-2; D may be TRBD1 (6 bases). Trimming stripped 5 bases from V and 4 bases from J, with 14 bases between. Germline V lookup: CDR1 SGHVS, CDR2 FQNEAQ. The CDR3 length is 15 residues. This chain's CDR3 is CASSVHRVVTGELFF. Written as DNA, the CDR3 is TGTGCCAGCAGCGTCCACAGGGTAGTCACCGGGGAGCTGTTTTTT.

This clonotype was observed at least ten times. V gene TRBV6-1 combines with J gene TRBJ1-4; 7 bases line up with TRBD1. V dropped 6 bases and J dropped 2; count of bases not matched to a gene: 6. This CDR3 is built from 15 residues. CDR1 is MNHNS, CDR2 SASEGT, per germline. The CDR3 region is CASRATGLTNEKLFF. As DNA, the CDR3 is TGTGCCAGCAGGGCGACAGGGTTGACTAATGAAAAACTGTTTTTT.

This CDR3 reads CASSQDEVSPGTDTQYF. In DNA form, the CDR3 reads TGTGCCAGCAGCCAAGATGAAGTGTCCCCAGGCACAGATACGCAGTATTTT. The rearrangement joins TRBV3-1 to TRBJ2-3, with D unresolved. The CDR3 spans 17 residues. V was pared by 0 bases and J by 1 base, with 14 bases between. The germline V gene has CDR1 LGHDT and CDR2 YNNKEL (reference sequence).

This clonotype was seen only once. The rearrangement uses TRBV7-6 and TRBJ2-7, with D uncertain. Trimming cost V 0 bases and J 3 bases, with 6 bases left between them. Germline V gene data show CDR1 as SGHVS and CDR2 as FNYEAQ. The CDR3 extends over 13 amino acids. In DNA, the CDR3 is TGTGCCAGCAGCTTAGCACCGGGCTACGAGCAGTACTTC. Translated, it gives CASSLAPGYEQYF. Drawing the rest from reference TRBV7-6 and TRBJ2-7, the complete variable domain is GAGVSQSPRYKVTKRGQDVALRCDPISGHVSLYWYRQALGQGPEFLTYFNYEAQQDKSGLPNDRFSAERPEGSISTLTIQRTEQRDSAMYRCASSLAPGYEQYFGPGTRLTVT.

This clonotype has a count of ten or more. CDR3 region: CSVFRQVTGELFF. As DNA, the CDR3 is TGCAGCGTTTTTAGACAGGTCACCGGGGAGCTGTTTTTT. V and J are TRBV29-1 and TRBJ2-2; possible D gene TRBD1, 6 bases. V shed 5 bases and J shed 4 bases, with 11 bases lying between them. This CDR3 is 13 amino acids long. Germline-derived CDR1 and CDR2 are SQVTM and ANQGSEA.

This clonotype has a count of ten or more. The gene calls are TRBV7-2 and TRBJ2-3; D is uncertain. This CDR3 is built from 13 residues. V shed 7 bases and J shed 5 bases, with 13 bases lying between them. CDR1 is SGHTA and CDR2 is FQGNSA in the germline V gene. DNA of the CDR3: TGTGCCAGCAATCGGAACAGAGAAGATACGCAGTATTTT. It is translated as CASNRNREDTQYF.

V usage is TRBV7-9 and J usage is TRBJ2-1; the match to TRBD2 covers 8 bases. The V gene end was trimmed by 5 bases and the J gene end by 7 bases; junction bases not matched to a gene: 10. In germline, CDR1 is SEHNR, CDR2 FQNEAQ (reference sequence). The CDR3 is made up of 15 amino acids. CDR3 sequence: CASSVSPGGVNEQFF. The CDR3, as DNA: TGTGCCAGCAGCGTTTCCCCGGGGGGGGTGAATGAGCAGTTCTTC.

The CDR3 DNA is TGCAGCGTTACTAGCGGGAGGGCATACGAGCAGTACTTC. Protein: CSVTSGRAYEQYF. The V and J genes are TRBV29-1 and TRBJ2-7; 13 nucleotides align to TRBD2. The germline CDR1 and CDR2 sequences are SQVTM and ANQGSEA. This CDR3 spans 13 amino acids. J gave up 4 bases and V 5 bases, and 2 bases lay outside the gene matches.

This clonotype showed up just a few times. J is TRBJ2-1 and V is TRBV9, with a weak D call TRBD2 (6 bases). The CDR3 has 15 amino acids. CDR1 is SGDLS, CDR2 YYNGEE, per germline. Deletions cut 0 bases from V and 3 bases from J, with 10 bases between. The CDR3, as DNA: TGTGCCAGCAGCGTAGAGGACTACCTCTACAATGAGCAGTTCTTC. Translation gives CASSVEDYLYNEQFF.

Worth noting for this clonotype: A read error may produce the germline difference seen at one junction end. The rearrangement links TRBV20-1 to TRBJ2-2, with a tentative D call TRBD2 (5 bases). The germline V gene has CDR1 DFQATT and CDR2 SNEGSKA (reference sequence). The CDR3 is 15 residues long. The CDR3 here is CRARDRDTLTGELFF. CDR3 sequence (DNA): TGCAGAGCTAGAGATCGGGATACCCTCACCGGGGAGCTGTTTTTT.

This clonotype was picked up a small number of times. The chain couples TRBV28 to TRBJ2-3; possibly TRBD1 for D (6 bases). V shed 6 bases and J shed 1 base, with 14 bases lying between them. Looked up from germline, CDR1 is MDHEN and CDR2 is SYDVKM. CDR3 length equals 15 residues. In nucleotides, the CDR3 is TGTGCCAGCAGCCCTACAGGGTTGGGCACAGATACGCAGTATTTT. Encoded protein: CASSPTGLGTDTQYF. Full variable domain (missing parts from reference TRBV28 and TRBJ2-3): DVKVTQSSRYLVKRTGEKVFLECVQDMDHENMFWYRQDPGLGLRLIYFSYDVKMKEKGDIPEGYSVSREKKERFSLILESASTNQTSMYLCASSPTGLGTDTQYFGPGTRLTVL.

This clonotype was seen more than once but under ten times. CDR3 coding DNA: TGCAGCGTAACGGGACAGGGAAACCAAGAGACCCAGTACTTC. As protein: CSVTGQGNQETQYF. This chain links TRBV29-1 with TRBJ2-5; 9 nucleotides align to TRBD1. The ends lost 6 bases at V and 0 bases at J; junction bases unmatched: 5. The V gene's germline CDR1 is SQVTM and CDR2 ANQGSEA. This CDR3 is 14 amino acids long.

The chain links TRBV5-1 to TRBJ1-4; D unresolved. The germline V and J ends were trimmed by 5 bases and 1 base, with 6 bases remaining between them. The length of the CDR3 is 13 residues. Germline V gives CDR1 SGHRS, CDR2 YFSETQ. CDR3 residues: CASSKGTNEKLFF. CDR3 nucleotides: TGCGCCAGCAGTAAGGGAACTAATGAAAAACTGTTTTTT.

The gene calls are TRBV5-1 and TRBJ2-5; 9 nucleotides align to TRBD2. This CDR3 has 16 amino acids. From germline, CDR1 is SGHRS and CDR2 YFSETQ. Losses at the gene ends were 0 bases for V and 3 bases for J; bases not matched to a gene: 6. CDR3 in amino acids: CASSLVLGLAKETQYF. The CDR3 DNA follows: TGCGCCAGCAGCTTGGTTCTCGGACTAGCGAAAGAGACCCAGTACTTC.

This clonotype was observed at least ten times. The genes are TRBV29-1 and TRBJ2-5; tentatively, D is TRBD2 (7 bases). CDR1 and CDR2 from the germline V gene are SQVTM and ANQGSEA. CDR3 length: 14 amino acids. Trimming cost V 5 bases and J 4 bases, with 17 bases left between them. CDR3 in DNA: TGCAGCGTTAATGAGGGGGGGGTGGTAGAGACCCAGTACTTC. It specifies CSVNEGGVVETQYF.

The chain carries TRBV4-1 and TRBJ2-1, with D possibly matching TRBD2 (5 bases). This CDR3 has 15 residues. Germline V gene lookup returns CDR1 MGHRA and CDR2 YSYEKL. V was cut by 0 bases and J by 3 bases, with 9 bases left in between. CDR3 amino acids: CASSQDLAFYNEQFF. DNA of the CDR3: TGCGCCAGCAGCCAAGATCTAGCATTCTACAATGAGCAGTTCTTC.

This clonotype has ten or more counts. The chain links TRBV29-1 to TRBJ2-3; D not certain. The CDR3 has 16 residues. Trimming took 1 base from V and 6 from J, leaving 20 bases between them. Looked up from germline, CDR1 is SQVTM and CDR2 is ANQGSEA. DNA of the CDR3: TGCAGCGTTGAAGGAGGAATCGGCTCTAGGGTGGATACGCAGTATTTT. It specifies CSVEGGIGSRVDTQYF.

This clonotype was found once. The rearrangement uses TRBV7-6 and TRBJ1-1; tentatively, D is TRBD1 (5 bases). Germline V gene data show CDR1 as SGHVS and CDR2 as FNYEAQ. The CDR3 is 12 residues long. The ends were cut back, 2 bases at V and 9 bases at J, with 10 bases in the middle. The DNA of the CDR3 is TGTGCCAGCAGCTTACGGCAGGGCCAAGCTTTCTTT. It yields the protein CASSLRQGQAFF.

The chain carries TRBV20-1 and TRBJ2-4; 7 nucleotides agree with TRBD1. This CDR3 is built from 14 residues. V gave up 2 bases and J gave up 6 bases; unmatched junction bases: 7. The V gene's germline CDR1 is DFQATT and CDR2 SNEGSKA (reference sequence). As DNA, the CDR3 is TGCAGTGCTAGACATCAACAGGGGTTAAACATTCAGTACTTC. It specifies CSARHQQGLNIQYF.